This T cell receptor beta chain came from a study of cytomegalovirus exposure and HLA in healthy donors (TCRdb year 2017). About the study as a whole: An earlier analysis of approximately 640 of the donors reported approximately 290 Gb of sequence data and some 120 million unique TCR beta sequences from about 179 million T cells. An early release that covered about 600 HLA-typed donors contained 250 to 350 gigabases of sequencing data and tens of millions of unique TCR sequences. Of the roughly 400 genotyped donors, approximately 83% fell in the genetic ancestry cluster associated with self-reported Caucasian donors. The study was designed to test whether signatures of past pathogen exposure could be identified by cataloging public T cell receptors. Using immunosequencing, the study profiled T cell repertoires from 500 to 800 subjects and related those repertoires to cytomegalovirus serostatus. A separate validation cohort of 100 to 150 different subjects was used in addition to the 666-subject first cohort. The study combined high-throughput TCR immunosequencing, statistical association of individual TCRs with disease status, and machine learning to predict cytomegalovirus infection status. In a later analysis, previously published TCR beta repertoires from 550 to 750 donors were re-analyzed and high-resolution HLA genotyping was added so that TCR occurrence patterns could be studied. Rather than using new phenotypic data, the later analysis identified candidate immune exposures from TCR beta sequences and from how often those sequences occurred across donors. An earlier analysis of roughly 580 of the donors used high-throughput TCR beta sequencing to judge whether each TCR beta V gene segment behaved as functional or pseudogenic. Alongside the repertoire data, information on donor age, sex, ethnicity and CMV serostatus was compiled. Genome-wide SNP genotypes for about three fifths of the 666 donors were used in a later genetic analysis, which treated that subset as a discovery cohort. Every repertoire in the discovery cohort had been generated on one and the same sequencing platform. Class I and class II HLA loci were covered by the typing at four-digit resolution. The number of donors typed differed by locus, with about 629-630 for A, B, C, DRB1 and DQB1, around 500 for DQA1, 600 to 610 for DPA1, and some 440 for DPB1. Because of strong linkage in the cohort, 4 to 6 DR-DQ haplotypes were treated as single units for association and clustering. Across approximately 420 genotyped donors of the cohort, an average of 235,054 unique TCR beta nucleotide sequences per donor were sequenced, and roughly 20% of those sequences were non-productive.

CDR1 and CDR2, looked up from the germline V gene, are SGHTA and FQGNSA. The CDR3 sequence holds 18 residues, the cysteine and phenylalanine included. Here the CDR3 DNA is all that survives: 54 bases in frame from base 1. V trim: 5 bases; J trim: 0 bases; unmatched bases: 9. The cohort consisted of 670 or so healthy bone marrow donors. All cohort members were sampled while nominally healthy, although unrecorded immune exposures were likely present. The donor was CMV seropositive and belonged to the group of 250 to 350 seropositive cohort members. Each donor provided a peripheral blood sample, and peripheral blood mononuclear cells were used for TCR beta sequencing. The Qiagen DNeasy Blood Extraction Kit was used to extract genomic DNA from the blood cell samples. The protocol used for the library was the immunoSEQ multiplex PCR assay. The multiplex PCR relied on a mix of 60 forward primers for TCR Vbeta segments and 13 reverse primers for TCR Jbeta segments. The CDR3 region of rearranged TCR beta genes was amplified from genomic DNA with a multiplex PCR assay. The amplified TCR beta libraries were sequenced on the Illumina HiSeq System as 87-base-pair reads. The source study handled its data this way. In a later analysis, about 80 million unique TCR beta chains were counted across the 500 to 850 repertoires, and about 9.9 million of these chains were shared by at least two donors. Raw reads were error-corrected and collapsed into unique sequences by a nearest-neighbor algorithm in which closely related sequences were merged to remove PCR and sequencing errors. Alignment of CDR3 sequences to IMGT reference sequences was used to assign V, D and J gene segments. For a sequence to be retained, a match of at least six nucleotides to both a V gene segment and a J gene segment was required. Rearrangements were called productive when the CDR3 lacked stop codons and stayed in frame with V and J; all others were non-productive. CDR3 was defined according to IMGT convention as the region running from the second conserved V-encoded cysteine to the conserved J-encoded phenylalanine. Sequences without an unambiguous match to a single V gene segment were excluded from the earlier analysis of 450 to 650 of the donors. In an earlier analysis of 500 to 750 of the donors, V segments were called functional above 56.7% productive rearrangements and were called segregating when the between-donor standard deviation exceeded 5%. A statistical classification framework was built to diagnose cytomegalovirus status from the catalog of TCR beta chain sequences. A later analysis assigned V and J genes by comparing TCR nucleotide sequences with IMGT/GENE-DB human TR gene sequences. In a later analysis, CDR3 sequences and most-parsimonious VDJ recombination scenarios were assigned using the TCRdist pipeline. A later analysis defined each TCR beta chain by its CDR3 amino acid sequence plus V-gene family, and excluded reads lacking a unique V-gene family. To address suspected cross-contamination and a sequencing artifact, a later analysis removed 592 highly shared, low-generation-probability nucleotide sequences. For each public chain, a later analysis derived a clonal expansion index from normalized ranks of inferred template counts within each repertoire. In a later analysis, generation probabilities were computed using a VDJ recombination model fitted to out-of-frame rearrangements, and the results were checked against IGoR. In a later analysis, TCR-TCR, TCR-HLA and TCR-CMV co-occurrence was scored with hypergeometric tests, and a repertoire-size bias correction was applied to TCR pairs. To estimate false discovery rates, a later analysis permuted the HLA or CMV assignments 20 times. A later analysis grouped co-occurring TCRs with DBSCAN, adding TCRdist sequence similarity when clustering within HLA-allele-positive subsets. Co-occurrence clustering excluded repertoires with fewer than 30,000 or more than 120,000 public chains, plus five with anomalous nucleotide sharing. The source is immuneACCESS, and TCRdb retained only in-frame sequences with V and J called. Part of the clones is not carried over; for the studies checked, unresolved V genes explain less than half of this, and the remainder is unexplained. That table supplies the V and J calls and clone size; D and trimming were determined from the DNA. The sample table holds 100,000 to 150,000 clones, of which about 74% were seen once. About 4.4% of the sample lies in the top ten.

A single count supports this clone. The target of this receptor is not known. Base-call qualities are not available, and no considerably larger clone is one nucleotide away. The full study reports these points: Some IMGT-functional V segments, including TRBV6-2 and TRBV6-3, could not be told apart with the 87-base-pair reads, so those segments were excluded. The only immune exposure information available for the cohort was CMV serostatus. Linkage disequilibrium might explain the correlated functional status among segregating V segments, but an unknown experimental factor could not be excluded. In an earlier analysis of a few hundred of the donors, most TCR beta V segments were observed in productive rearrangements about 87% or about 30% of the time, broadly matching IMGT annotations. A later analysis reported that several top co-occurrence clusters appeared linked to parvovirus B19, influenza, CMV and Epstein-Barr virus. In a later genetic analysis, fewer N-insertions in productive TCRs were reported among donors in an Asian-associated ancestry cluster than the roughly 700-donor mean. Specific HLA alleles were associated with 15,000 to 20,000 TCR beta sequences at a false discovery rate of 0.05 in a later analysis. Across donors, most TCR sequences were observed very rarely, whereas some public TCRs were present in many individuals. The study gave a list of around 170 TCR beta chains associated with cytomegalovirus. A further reported finding was that TCR beta sequences accurately predicted the HLA-A and HLA-B alleles for most subjects in the first cohort. HLA typing was unavailable for some donors at each locus, so association tests used only the typed subset. When HLA alleles, especially DR and DQ, strongly co-occurred, attributing TCR associations to individual alleles was difficult. According to the authors, the approach could potentially be generalized to other disease states and immunological phenotypes. Around 16 rarely observed V segments, including chromosome 9 orphons, were excluded from the earlier analysis of approximately 600 of the donors because counts were too low. Three of the identified cytomegalovirus-associated TCR beta chains were confirmed in vitro to be specific for cytomegalovirus antigens. V-gene and J-gene trimming of TCR beta chains was associated with a missense DCLRE1C variant in a later genetic analysis, and the association was replicated in an independent cohort. This cohort had only TCR beta chains sequenced, and the lack of alpha or paired-chain data limited which features could be detected. Cytomegalovirus status was reported to be diagnosed by the classifier with high specificity and sensitivity in both the original and validation cohorts. The sequencing pipeline was judged likely to have produced a cluster of highly shared sequence variants as a technical artifact. In a later analysis, TCR association rates were found to vary across HLA loci, with the most associated TCRs seen for DRB1 alleles and the fewest for HLA-C alleles. In a later analysis, most CMV-associated TCR beta chains were found to appear HLA-restricted, with HLA associations seemingly driven largely by CMV exposure. The presence/absence analyses assumed that sequencing depth was roughly uniform across donors, and that assumption may not be true. In a later analysis, HLA-associated TCR beta chains were found to be more clonally expanded and to have lower generation probabilities than equally common non-associated chains.

The receptor's source is a woman between 45 and 60 years old in good health and CMV-seropositive. This chain is built from TRBV7-2 and TRBJ2-1; the central 11 bases match TRBD2. The material sequenced was PBMCs. CDR3 loop: CASSQEISGGVSYNEQFF. The nucleotide sequence is given as TGTGCCAGCAGCCAGGAGATTAGCGGGGGGGTCTCCTACAATGAGCAGTTCTTC.